One and the same sample provided the 23 T cell receptor beta chains below, sequenced in a study of cytomegalovirus exposure and HLA in healthy donors. PCR primers comprised 60 Vbeta and 13 Jbeta primers. Measured with immunoSEQ multiplex PCR; TCRdb has only the in-frame clones, and not every one. The sample yields about 230,000 clones, around four fifths seen once. Sequencing was carried out using PBMCs. These receptors were obtained from a woman in her sixties or seventies in good health and CMV-seropositive.

The chain carries TRBV5-1 and TRBJ2-7; no definite D call. The V gene lost 7 bases and the J gene lost 2 bases, with 10 bases spanning the gap. Germline V lookup: CDR1 SGHRS, CDR2 YFSETQ. The CDR3 runs 12 residues. As DNA, the CDR3 is TGCGCCAGCTCCGACATTCCCTACGAGCAGTACTTC. Amino acids: CASSDIPYEQYF.

This clone was recorded a few times. The rearrangement uses TRBV20-1 and TRBJ1-1; the D gene is possibly TRBD1 (5 bases). Germline loops: CDR1 DFQATT, CDR2 SNEGSKA (reference sequence). The CDR3 is 8 residues long. V lost 4 bases to trimming and J lost 14 bases, with 8 bases between them. For the CDR3, the DNA is TGCAGTGCTATGCGGGGGTTCTTT. Encoded protein: CSAMRGFF.

This chain connects TRBV4-2 to TRBJ2-3; 9 nucleotides line up with TRBD2. Unmatched junction bases numbered 15, after V lost 1 base and J lost 10 bases. The CDR3 consists of 17 residues. Germline V gives CDR1 LGHNA, CDR2 YNFKEQ. The CDR3 protein is CASSQAGGLAGFDAQYF. CDR3 bases: TGTGCCAGCAGCCAAGCAGGGGGGCTAGCGGGGTTTGATGCGCAGTATTTT.

The chain carries TRBV21-1 and TRBJ1-2; the D call in the table, TRBD1, was not verified against the DNA. TRBV21-1 is a pseudogene locus. CDR3 length: 14 residues. The CDR3: CASSKGRGRGGYTF. The DNA for the CDR3 is TGTGCCAGCAGCAAAGGAAGGGGGCGAGGCGGCTACACCTTC.

The chain links TRBV9 to TRBJ2-2; 9 bases fit TRBD2. The CDR3 totals 15 residues. CDR1 is SGDLS, CDR2 YYNGEE, per germline. The V gene end was trimmed by 3 bases and the J gene end by 4 bases; junction bases not matched to a gene: 4. CDR3 nucleotide sequence: TGTGCCAGCAGCGCACTAGCGGGTGTCACCGGGGAGCTGTTTTTT. Its translation: CASSALAGVTGELFF.

The rearrangement uses TRBV6-1 and TRBJ1-5; D perhaps matches TRBD1 (6 bases). The CDR3 consists of 17 residues. Germline CDR1 MNHNS, CDR2 SASEGT. V shed 4 bases and J shed 2 bases, with 18 bases lying between them. The CDR3 coding sequence is TGTGCCAGCAGTGCACTACGGGGGGCAGGGGGCAATCAGCCCCAGCATTTT. This codes for CASSALRGAGGNQPQHF.

This clone has only a few counts. The V call is TRBV6-1, the J call TRBJ2-7; 10 bases fit TRBD1. V lost 6 bases and J lost 5; bases outside the gene matches: 10. This CDR3 is 15 amino acids long. Germline V CDR1 and CDR2: MNHNS, SASEGT. The CDR3, as DNA: TGTGCCAGCAGCTTTACTGGACAGGGGGACGACGAGCAGTACTTC. As protein: CASSFTGQGDDEQYF.

The CDR3 here is CASSFSVQETQYF. CDR3 nucleotide sequence: TGTGCCAGCAGCTTTAGCGTCCAAGAGACCCAGTACTTC. The V gene is TRBV6-1, the J gene TRBJ2-5; D possibly corresponds to TRBD2 (5 bases). V gave up 6 bases and J gave up 1 base, with 9 bases separating them. CDR3 length: 13 amino acids. Germline V gene data show CDR1 as MNHNS and CDR2 as SASEGT.

This rearrangement joins TRBV18 to TRBJ2-7; D perhaps matches TRBD2 (6 bases). The germline CDR1 and CDR2 sequences are KGHSH and LQKENI. V was clipped by 2 bases and J by 2 bases, with 10 bases between them. The CDR3 spans 14 residues. CDR3 in amino acids: CASSPGRSPYEQYF. For the CDR3, the DNA is TGTGCCAGCTCACCAGGGAGGAGCCCCTACGAGCAGTACTTC.

The chain combines TRBV28 with TRBJ2-5; tentative D call: TRBD2 (7 bases). With 5 bases removed from V and 5 bases from J, the gap between germline ends came to 15 bases. The CDR3 length is 14 residues. CDR1 is MDHEN and CDR2 is SYDVKM in the germline V gene. CDR3 bases: TGTGCCAGCAGTCCCCCGGGGGGCAGGGAGACCCAGTACTTC. Its translation: CASSPPGGRETQYF.

This clone was seen once. The gene calls are TRBV6-5 and TRBJ1-2; D remains unclear. The CDR3 has 11 amino acids. Between the trimmed V and J ends, which lost 10 bases and 4 bases, there was a span of 10 bases. Germline values: CDR1 MNHEY, CDR2 SVGAGI. CDR3 coding DNA: TGTGCCATCTTTTCCGGCTATGGCTACACCTTC. Amino acid sequence: CAIFSGYGYTF.

The chain joins TRBV28 to TRBJ2-1; TRBD2 agrees at 12 bases. V shed 7 bases and J 2 bases; nucleotides not matched to a gene: 6. CDR3 size: 16 residues. Germline V lookup: CDR1 MDHEN, CDR2 SYDVKM. The CDR3 nucleotides are TGTGCCAGCAAACTAGCGGGGGGCCTCCCCTACAATGAGCAGTTCTTC. Translation gives CASKLAGGLPYNEQFF.

The V and J genes are TRBV6-6 and TRBJ1-1; TRBD1 is a possible D gene (5 bases). The CDR3 runs to 14 residues. The germline V and J ends were trimmed by 5 bases and 5 bases, with 15 bases remaining between them. Per germline, CDR1 MNHNY and CDR2 SVGAGI (reference sequence). The CDR3 protein is CASSKSLRGTEAFF. The CDR3 DNA reads TGTGCCAGCAGTAAGTCTCTTAGGGGAACTGAAGCTTTCTTT.

The DNA of the CDR3 is TGTGCCACTAGGGAAGGGGCCCCGAGTGAAAAACTGTTTTTT. Protein: CATREGAPSEKLFF. V and J are TRBV10-3 and TRBJ1-4; maybe TRBD1 (5 bases). The CDR3 is 14 amino acids. The V gene lost 10 bases and the J gene lost 7 bases, with 19 bases spanning the gap. In germline, CDR1 is ENHRY, CDR2 SYGVKD.

This chain links TRBV4-1 with TRBJ2-1; the D gene is possibly TRBD2 (5 bases). Per germline, CDR1 MGHRA and CDR2 YSYEKL. The ends were cut back, 2 bases at V and 7 bases at J, with 15 bases in the middle. CDR3 length equals 15 residues. CDR3 DNA sequence: TGCGCCAGCAGCCAACACGGACTGGGGTTAAATGAGCAGTTCTTC. Protein product: CASSQHGLGLNEQFF.

The chain uses TRBV27 and TRBJ2-1; 9 bases fit TRBD2. CDR3 length equals 16 residues. Losses at the gene ends were 6 bases for V and 2 bases for J; bases not matched to a gene: 8. Germline loops: CDR1 MNHEY, CDR2 SMNVEV (reference sequence). The CDR3 nucleotides are TGTGCCAGCAGCTTGGGGGGCGGGAGGGCCTACAATGAGCAGTTCTTC. It encodes CASSLGGGRAYNEQFF.

J is TRBJ2-5 and V is TRBV5-1, with TRBD2 matching 7 bases. CDR3 length equals 15 residues. CDR1 and CDR2 from the germline V gene are SGHRS and YFSETQ. With V trimmed by 3 bases and J by 6 bases, 11 bases remained unmatched. CDR3 coding DNA: TGCGCCAGCAGCTCGGAGGGCGCGGGAGAACAGACCCAGTACTTC. This encodes CASSSEGAGEQTQYF.

The chain couples TRBV6-5 to TRBJ1-5; the D gene is possibly TRBD1 (6 bases). Between the trimmed V and J ends, which lost 6 bases and 3 bases, there was a span of 12 bases. Per germline, CDR1 MNHEY and CDR2 SVGAGI. This CDR3 contains 14 residues. Written as DNA, the CDR3 is TGTGCCAGCAGCCCTACAGGGTTCAATCAGCCCCAGCATTTT. This translates into CASSPTGFNQPQHF.

The chain couples TRBV10-3 to TRBJ2-5; a possible D gene is TRBD1 (7 bases). V was trimmed by 10 bases and J by 0 bases, leaving 18 bases between them. The CDR3 has 15 amino acids. The germline V gene has CDR1 ENHRY and CDR2 SYGVKD. CDR3 nucleotide sequence: TGTGCCACGATGGGAGGCAGGGGGTACCAAGAGACCCAGTACTTC. Protein product: CATMGGRGYQETQYF.

CDR3 in amino acids: CASSTYQGANEQYF. In DNA form, the CDR3 reads TGTGCCAGCTCCACATACCAGGGGGCCAACGAGCAGTACTTC. V and J are TRBV18 and TRBJ2-7; 8 bases are shared with TRBD1. Germline CDR1 and CDR2: KGHSH and LQKENI. The CDR3 extends over 14 amino acids. The ends lost 6 bases at V and 5 bases at J; junction bases unmatched: 9. Using reference TRBV18 and TRBJ2-7 for the parts outside the CDR3, the full variable domain is NAGVMQNPRHLVRRRGQEARLRCSPMKGHSHVYWYRQLPEEGLKFMVYLQKENIIDESGMPKERFSAEFPKEGPSILRIQQVVRGDSAAYFCASSTYQGANEQYFGPGTRLTVT.

The chain employs TRBV19 and TRBJ1-3; weak D call: TRBD1 (5 bases). The CDR3 runs to 14 residues. Germline V gene lookup returns CDR1 LNHDA and CDR2 SQIVND (reference sequence). V was shortened by 8 bases and J by 8 bases, with 19 bases between the two germline ends. The CDR3 nucleotides read TGTGCCAGTCGGCCCGTGGAAGGGGTTGACACCATATATTTT. It codes for CASRPVEGVDTIYF.

This clone was seen only a few times. The chain joins TRBV11-2 to TRBJ2-1, with 7 nucleotides matching TRBD1. CDR1 is SGHAT and CDR2 is FQNNGV in the germline V gene. V dropped 5 bases and J dropped 4; count of bases not matched to a gene: 8. CDR3 length: 15 residues. CDR3 region: CASSDRVATYNEQFF. For the CDR3, the DNA is TGTGCCAGCAGCGACAGGGTAGCGACATACAATGAGCAGTTCTTC.

The gene calls are TRBV5-6 and TRBJ2-3; D is undetermined. This CDR3 region has 12 residues. The V end lost 5 bases, the J end lost 8 bases, and 12 bases lay between the germline ends. In germline, CDR1 is SGHDT, CDR2 YYEEEE. The CDR3 DNA is TGTGCCAGCAGTGCTTCGTCGGTTACGCAGTATTTT. Translated, it gives CASSASSVTQYF.